One TCR beta chain is described in this entry. Its cognate antigen is unknown. TCRdb's table, derived via immunoSEQ multiplex PCR, lists solely in-frame clones and lacks some. The repertoire holds under 40,000 clones, with over 85% as singletons. Germline trimming cut 3 bases from V and 2 bases from J; bases unmatched to any gene: 8. Germline V gives CDR1 SEHNR, CDR2 FQNEAQ (reference sequence). CDR3 length: 16 residues. The sample originates from a study of circulating and synovial CD4+ cells in juvenile arthritis. Points from the study as a whole: Compared with bulk blood, circulating pathogenic-like lymphocytes shared substantially more CDR3 sequences with synovial T cells. These repertoires were less diverse than bulk blood CD4 repertoires. Bulk blood CD4 samples held at least an order of magnitude more or fewer genomes than CPL.

Sequenced samples came from active juvenile idiopathic arthritis patients. The chain uses TRBV7-9 and TRBJ2-3, with 7 bases lining up with TRBD1. Sequences were obtained from CD4+ T cells from blood. This clonotype was sampled from a human donor with juvenile idiopathic arthritis. CDR3 nucleotides: TGTGCCAGCAGCTTTTCAGGGGGAGATAACACAGATACGCAGTATTTT. Amino acids: CASSFSGGDNTDTQYF.